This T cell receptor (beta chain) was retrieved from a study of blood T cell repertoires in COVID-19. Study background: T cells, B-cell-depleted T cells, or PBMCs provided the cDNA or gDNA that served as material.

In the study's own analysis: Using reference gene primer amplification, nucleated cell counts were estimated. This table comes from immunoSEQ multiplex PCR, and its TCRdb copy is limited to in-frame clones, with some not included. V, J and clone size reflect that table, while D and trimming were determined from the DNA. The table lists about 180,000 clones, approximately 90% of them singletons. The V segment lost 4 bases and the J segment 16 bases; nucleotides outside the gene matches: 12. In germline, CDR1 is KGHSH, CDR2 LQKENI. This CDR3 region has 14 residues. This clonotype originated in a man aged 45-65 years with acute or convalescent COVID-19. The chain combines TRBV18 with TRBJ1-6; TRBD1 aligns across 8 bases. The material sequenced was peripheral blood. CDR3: CASSLDREGTGLHF. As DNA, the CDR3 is TGTGCCAGCTCACTGGACAGGGAGGGGACCGGACTCCACTTT. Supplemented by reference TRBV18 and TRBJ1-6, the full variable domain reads NAGVMQNPRHLVRRRGQEARLRCSPMKGHSHVYWYRQLPEEGLKFMVYLQKENIIDESGMPKERFSAEFPKEGPSILRIQQVVRGDSAAYFCASSLDREGTGLHFGNGTRLTVT.